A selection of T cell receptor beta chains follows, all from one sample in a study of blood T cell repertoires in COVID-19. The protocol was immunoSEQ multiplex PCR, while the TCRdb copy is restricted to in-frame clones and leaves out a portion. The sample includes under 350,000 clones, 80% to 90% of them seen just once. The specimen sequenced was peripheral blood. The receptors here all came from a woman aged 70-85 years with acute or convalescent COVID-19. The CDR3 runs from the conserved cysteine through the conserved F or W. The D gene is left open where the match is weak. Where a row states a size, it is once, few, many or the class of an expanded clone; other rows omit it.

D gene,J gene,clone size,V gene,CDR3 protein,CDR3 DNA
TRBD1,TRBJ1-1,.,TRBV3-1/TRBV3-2,CASSLGAGGTEAFF,TGTGCCAGCAGCCTAGGGGCAGGGGGCACTGAAGCTTTCTTT
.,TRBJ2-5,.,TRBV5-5,CASSFGLEAQYF,TGTGCCAGCAGCTTTGGGCTGGAGGCCCAGTACTTC
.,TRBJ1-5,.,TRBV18,CASSPTDLNQPQHF,TGTGCCAGCTCACCGACAGACCTCAATCAGCCCCAGCATTTT
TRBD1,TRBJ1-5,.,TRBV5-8,CASSLGATGGLQPQHF,TGTGCCAGCAGCTTGGGTGCGACAGGGGGCCTTCAGCCCCAGCATTTT
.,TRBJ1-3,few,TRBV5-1,CASSLDSTGNTIYF,TGCGCCAGCAGCTTGGACAGTACTGGAAACACCATATATTTT
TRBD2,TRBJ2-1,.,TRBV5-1,CASSLVLAGGTYNEQFF,TGCGCCAGCAGCTTGGTACTGGCGGGGGGGACCTACAATGAGCAGTTCTTC
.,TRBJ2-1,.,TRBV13,CASSLNELEQFF,TGTGCCAGCAGCTTAAACGAGTTGGAGCAGTTCTTC
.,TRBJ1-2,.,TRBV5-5,CASSSRGGGPDHGYTF,TGTGCCAGCAGCTCCCGTGGGGGCGGGCCCGACCATGGCTACACCTTC
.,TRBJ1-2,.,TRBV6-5,CASSISHYSYGYTF,TGTGCCAGCAGTATCAGTCACTACTCATATGGCTACACCTTC
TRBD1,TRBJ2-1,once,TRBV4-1,CASSHPRTGYEQFF,TGCGCCAGCAGCCACCCCCGGACAGGGTATGAGCAGTTCTTC
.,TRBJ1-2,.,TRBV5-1,CASSPAGGTRVYGYTF,TGCGCCAGCAGCCCGGCGGGGGGTACGAGGGTCTATGGCTACACCTTC
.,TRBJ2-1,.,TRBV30,CAWSEANNEQFF,TGTGCCTGGAGCGAGGCAAACAATGAGCAGTTCTTC
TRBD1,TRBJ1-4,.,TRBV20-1,CSASDRGVEKLFF,TGCAGTGCTAGTGACAGGGGAGTTGAAAAACTGTTTTTT
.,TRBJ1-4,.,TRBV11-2,CASSSSSTNEKLFF,TGTGCCAGCAGCTCGTCCTCAACTAATGAAAAACTGTTTTTT
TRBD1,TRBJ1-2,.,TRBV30,CAWSAGQGDYGYTF,TGTGCCTGGAGTGCGGGACAGGGCGACTATGGCTACACCTTC
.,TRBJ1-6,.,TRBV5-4,CASSSLGNRPNSPLHF,TGTGCCAGCAGCTCTTTGGGTAACAGACCCAATTCACCCCTCCACTTT
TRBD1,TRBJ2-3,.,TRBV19,CASSTRDRGYTDTQYF,TGTGCCAGTAGTACCCGGGACAGGGGATACACAGATACGCAGTATTTT
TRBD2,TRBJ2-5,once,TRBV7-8,CASSLVASGETQYF,TGTGCCAGCAGCTTAGTGGCTAGCGGGGAGACCCAGTACTTC
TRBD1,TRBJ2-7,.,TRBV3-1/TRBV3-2,CASSKQGGSYEQYF,TGTGCCAGCAGTAAACAGGGGGGCTCCTACGAGCAGTACTTC
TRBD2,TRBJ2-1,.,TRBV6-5,CASSYGGGVDNEQFF,TGTGCCAGCAGTTACGGCGGGGGGGTCGACAATGAGCAGTTCTTC
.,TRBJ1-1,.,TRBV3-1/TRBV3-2,CASSQEAGRGAFF,TGTGCCAGCAGCCAAGAAGCGGGGCGCGGAGCTTTCTTT
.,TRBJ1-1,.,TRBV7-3,CASSFRQDTEAFF,TGTGCCAGCAGCTTCCGGCAGGACACTGAAGCTTTCTTT
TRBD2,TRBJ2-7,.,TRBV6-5,CASRYTGGPQYEQYF,TGTGCCAGCAGATATACGGGGGGTCCCCAATACGAGCAGTACTTC
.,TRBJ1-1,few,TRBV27,CASSLSVSGRAFF,TGTGCCAGCAGTTTATCCGTGTCGGGGAGGGCTTTCTTT
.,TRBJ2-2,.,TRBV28,CASREPNTGELFF,TGTGCCAGCAGGGAGCCAAACACCGGGGAGCTGTTTTTT
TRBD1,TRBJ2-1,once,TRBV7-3,CASIQCRDRAYNEQFF,TGTGCCAGCATCCAATGCCGGGACAGAGCCTACAATGAGCAGTTCTTC
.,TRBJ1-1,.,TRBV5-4,CATHRGTTEAFF,TGTGCCACTCACAGAGGGACTACTGAAGCTTTCTTT
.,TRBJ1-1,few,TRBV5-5,CASSLVRNSEAFF,TGTGCCAGCAGCTTGGTCAGGAACTCTGAAGCTTTCTTT
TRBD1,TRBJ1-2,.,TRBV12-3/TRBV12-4,CASSLTGGNGYTF,TGTGCCAGCAGTTTGACAGGGGGAAATGGCTACACCTTC
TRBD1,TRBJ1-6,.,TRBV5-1,CASSPRTGGNSPLHF,TGCGCCAGCAGCCCAAGGACAGGGGGGAATTCACCCCTCCACTTT
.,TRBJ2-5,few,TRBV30,CAWSKGGRETQYF,TGTGCCTGGAGTAAGGGGGGGCGGGAGACCCAGTACTTC
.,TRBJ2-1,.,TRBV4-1,CASSQVVLVQFNEQFF,TGCGCCAGCAGCCAAGTGGTGTTGGTCCAGTTCAATGAGCAGTTCTTC
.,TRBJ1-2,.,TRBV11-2,CASSPTPPGPGSYTF,TGTGCCAGCAGCCCGACTCCACCGGGCCCGGGGAGCTACACCTTC
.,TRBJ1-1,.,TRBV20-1,CSASEARSEAFF,TGCAGTGCTAGTGAGGCCCGTTCTGAAGCTTTCTTT
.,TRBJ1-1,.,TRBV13,CASSFDGATEAFF,TGTGCCAGCAGCTTTGATGGGGCCACTGAAGCTTTCTTT
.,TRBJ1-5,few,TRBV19,CASSPFNQPQHF,TGTGCCAGTAGTCCCTTTAATCAGCCCCAGCATTTT
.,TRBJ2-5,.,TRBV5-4,CASSLVQGGTQYF,TGTGCCAGCAGCTTGGTGCAGGGCGGGACCCAGTACTTC
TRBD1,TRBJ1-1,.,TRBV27,CASSPGTAMNTEAFF,TGTGCCAGCAGTCCGGGGACAGCGATGAACACTGAAGCTTTCTTT
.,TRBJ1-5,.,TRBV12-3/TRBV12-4,CASSFVPRAQHF,TGTGCCAGCAGTTTCGTACCAAGAGCCCAGCATTTT
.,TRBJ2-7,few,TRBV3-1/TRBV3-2,CASSRRGDYEQYF,TGTGCCAGCAGCCGGAGAGGCGACTACGAGCAGTACTTC
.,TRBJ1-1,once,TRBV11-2,CASSFGLSRMNTEAFF,TGTGCCAGCAGCTTCGGGTTATCCCGTATGAACACTGAAGCTTTCTTT
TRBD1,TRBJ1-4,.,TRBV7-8,CASSPPGQGKLFF,TGTGCCAGCAGCCCCCCGGGACAGGGAAAACTGTTTTTT
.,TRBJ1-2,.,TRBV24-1,CATSDLRANYGYTF,TGTGCCACCAGTGATTTGAGAGCTAACTATGGCTACACCTTC
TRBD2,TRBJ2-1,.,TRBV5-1,CASSSLPGSGGNNEQFF,TGCGCCAGCAGCTCCCTTCCGGGTAGCGGGGGGAACAATGAGCAGTTCTTC
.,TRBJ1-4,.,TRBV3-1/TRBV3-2,CASRAGISNEKLFF,TGTGCCAGCAGGGCCGGGATCTCTAATGAAAAACTGTTTTTT
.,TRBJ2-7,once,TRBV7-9,CASSLTGPTLEQYF,TGTGCCAGCAGCTTAACAGGGCCAACCCTCGAGCAGTACTTC
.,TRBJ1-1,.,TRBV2,CASSGGFRAPMGTEAFF,TGTGCCAGCAGTGGGGGCTTCCGGGCTCCTATGGGCACTGAAGCTTTCTTT
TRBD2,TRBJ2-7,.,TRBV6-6,CASTEAGHFSYEQYF,TGTGCCAGCACCGAAGCGGGGCATTTCTCCTACGAGCAGTACTTC
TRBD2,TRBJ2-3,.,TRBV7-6,CASSSEAGGSTDTQYF,TGTGCCAGCAGCTCAGAAGCGGGGGGTAGCACAGATACGCAGTATTTT
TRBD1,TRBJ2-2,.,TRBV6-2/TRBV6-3,CASSWGQGYGELFF,TGTGCCAGCAGTTGGGGACAGGGGTACGGGGAGCTGTTTTTT
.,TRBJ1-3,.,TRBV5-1,CASSLEGRSGNTIYF,TGCGCCAGCAGCTTGGAGGGGCGCTCTGGAAACACCATATATTTT
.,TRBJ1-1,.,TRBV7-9,CASSFGQGEAFF,TGTGCCAGCAGCTTTGGTCAGGGGGAAGCTTTCTTT
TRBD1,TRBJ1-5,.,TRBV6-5,CASNLYPGQGQPQHF,TGTGCCAGCAACTTATACCCGGGACAGGGCCAGCCCCAGCATTTT